This T cell receptor beta chain was documented in a study of response to subunit inactivated influenza vaccine. V was clipped by 2 bases and J by 1 base, with 9 bases between them. The length of the CDR3 is 15 residues. Germline V gene data show CDR1 as WSHSY and CDR2 as SAAADI. TCRdb reprocessed the RT-PCR reads with MiXCR, giving one entry per CDR3 protein. The sample has roughly 160,000 distinct CDR3 sequences, around 9.9% seen once. In this sample, this clonotype turned up many times. Antigen unknown. The study's findings and limits: New T cells are recruited in small numbers by each seasonal influenza vaccination, according to the authors' suggestion.

This clonotype originated in a man between 45 and 60 years old who received an inactivated influenza vaccine. This specimen consisted of non-naive T cells sorted from PBMCs, obtained roughly 47 days after vaccination. The rearrangement joins TRBV10-2 to TRBJ2-1; TRBD2 might be the D (6 bases). CDR3 in amino acids: CASSEGAGSYNEQFF. The CDR3 DNA sequence: TGCGCCAGCAGTGAGGGGGCGGGATCCTACAATGAGCAGTTCTTC.